This entry lists 11 T cell receptor beta chains sequenced from one sample in a study of blood T cell repertoires in COVID-19. Profiling relied on immunoSEQ multiplex PCR, and the TCRdb table lists in-frame clones only, not all of them. The repertoire holds 250,000 to 300,000 clones, approximately 89% seen once, with more than 8.5% in the top ten. The sample taken for sequencing was peripheral blood. The receptors here all came from a woman aged 70-85 years with COVID-19, enrolled during active disease.

The V and J genes are TRBV7-9 and TRBJ1-6; D not resolved. CDR3 length: 16 residues. Germline CDR1 reads SEHNR; CDR2 reads FQNEAQ (reference sequence). The V gene lost 1 base and the J gene lost 0 bases, with 7 bases spanning the gap. Written as DNA, the CDR3 is TGTGCCAGCAGCTTAGAAGTCAGCTCCTATAATTCACCCCTCCACTTT. Protein sequence: CASSLEVSSYNSPLHF.

The genes are TRBV3-1 (or the pseudogene TRBV3-2) and TRBJ2-5; D possibly corresponds to TRBD2 (5 bases). The CDR3 has 15 residues. Trimming stripped 4 bases from V and 2 bases from J, with 14 bases between. Germline lookup yields CDR1 LGHDT and CDR2 YNNKEL (reference sequence). CDR3 DNA sequence: TGTGCCAGCAGCCGGGGAGTAGCGAGACAAGAGACCCAGTACTTC. It codes for CASSRGVARQETQYF.

The genes are TRBV20-1 and TRBJ2-3; 10 nucleotides line up with TRBD1. CDR3 length: 14 amino acids. The germline CDR1 and CDR2 sequences are DFQATT and SNEGSKA (reference sequence). V lost 5 bases to trimming and J lost 7 bases; unmatched junction nucleotides: 9. DNA of the CDR3: TGCAGTGCTCGTGACAGGGGGCGGTCAAATACGCAGTATTTT. Amino acid sequence: CSARDRGRSNTQYF.

The V and J genes are TRBV7-3 and TRBJ2-1; D unresolved. This CDR3 has 11 amino acids. Trimming shortened V by 2 bases and J by 7 bases, and 3 bases separated the two germline ends. Germline values: CDR1 SGHTA, CDR2 FQGTGA. The CDR3 region is CASSLSNEQFF. The DNA of the CDR3 is TGTGCCAGCAGCTTATCGAATGAGCAGTTCTTC. Drawing the rest from reference TRBV7-3 and TRBJ2-1, the complete variable domain is GAGVSQTPSNKVTEKGKYVELRCDPISGHTALYWYRQSLGQGPEFLIYFQGTGAADDSGLPNDRFFAVRPEGSVSTLKIQRTERGDSAVYLCASSLSNEQFFGPGTRLTVL.

V usage is TRBV28 and J usage is TRBJ1-5; 7 bases match TRBD1. CDR3 size: 16 residues. The V segment lost 6 bases and the J segment 4 bases; nucleotides outside the gene matches: 12. Germline-derived CDR1 and CDR2 are MDHEN and SYDVKM. The CDR3 is CASSSRQGSLNQPQHF. Written as DNA, the CDR3 is TGTGCCAGCAGCTCCAGACAGGGTAGCCTAAATCAGCCCCAGCATTTT.

The DNA for the CDR3 is TGTGCCAGCAGTACCAGGGGGGTAGGCACAGATACGCAGTATTTT. Translation gives CASSTRGVGTDTQYF. The genes are TRBV6-1 and TRBJ2-3; D might be TRBD1 (7 bases). CDR1 and CDR2 from the germline V gene are MNHNS and SASEGT. With 5 bases removed from V and 1 base from J, the gap between germline ends came to 13 bases. The CDR3 covers 15 residues.

V gene TRBV5-1 combines with J gene TRBJ2-7; D is unclear. The V end lost 4 bases, the J end lost 7 bases, and 12 bases lay between the germline ends. Germline V gene data show CDR1 as SGHRS and CDR2 as YFSETQ. The CDR3 is made up of 12 amino acids. CDR3: CASSATQREQYF. CDR3 bases: TGCGCCAGCAGCGCTACCCAACGGGAGCAGTACTTC.

This chain connects TRBV5-1 to TRBJ2-5; tentatively, D is TRBD1 (6 bases). The germline V gene encodes CDR1 SGHRS and CDR2 YFSETQ. This CDR3 is 13 amino acids long. The ends were cut back, 4 bases at V and 4 bases at J, with 11 bases in the middle. The CDR3 region has the DNA TGCGCCAGCAGCGAACAGGGAAGAGAGACCCAGTACTTC. This translates into CASSEQGRETQYF.

This chain links TRBV5-1 with TRBJ2-5; D gene ambiguous. The CDR3 is 15 amino acids. V dropped 1 base and J dropped 2 bases, with 12 bases sitting between them. Germline lookup yields CDR1 SGHRS and CDR2 YFSETQ. The chain's CDR3 is CASSLNAGIQETQYF. In DNA form, the CDR3 reads TGCGCCAGCAGCTTGAACGCAGGCATTCAAGAGACCCAGTACTTC.

The J gene is TRBJ2-7, the V gene TRBV2, with TRBD2 matching over 11 bases. The germline V gene has CDR1 SNHLY and CDR2 FYNNEI. The V and J ends lost 4 bases and 6 bases, in that order; junction bases with no gene match: 5. This CDR3 has 14 amino acids. The CDR3 spells CASSAELAGVEQYF. The CDR3 nucleotides are TGTGCCAGCAGTGCGGAACTAGCGGGAGTCGAGCAGTACTTC.

The gene calls are TRBV9 and TRBJ2-3, with D uncertain. With 4 bases removed from V and 6 bases from J, the gap between germline ends came to 12 bases. The CDR3 length is 13 residues. The germline gives CDR1 SGDLS, CDR2 YYNGEE. The DNA of the CDR3 is TGTGCCAGCAGCCCTAGACTCGGGGATACGCAGTATTTT. Protein sequence: CASSPRLGDTQYF.